This TCR beta chain stems from a study of T cell responses to AZD1222 COVID-19 vaccine. Overall study results and limits: Along spike, vaccine-associated CD4 TCRs were found throughout, with dominance at 160-218 and 743-854. Donors skewed white British and female; clonal diversity was possibly underestimated.

Germline V gene data show CDR1 as SQVTM and CDR2 as ANQGSEA. This CDR3 has 11 amino acids. Trimming took off 4 bases at V and 4 bases at J, with 7 bases between the two ends. About this clone: What it binds is not known.

Assay: immunoSEQ multiplex PCR; the TCRdb copy retains only in-frame clones and omits some. Of 83,000 or so clones in the sample, 70% to 90% were seen once. Sequencing used peripheral blood, obtained on day 0 of MenACWY control vaccination. The chain joins TRBV29-1 to TRBJ1-2; the D gene is possibly TRBD1 (5 bases). The sequence was obtained from an adult in good health. Written as DNA, the CDR3 is TGCAGCGTTGCTGGGGGCTATGGCTACACCTTC. Amino acids: CSVAGGYGYTF.